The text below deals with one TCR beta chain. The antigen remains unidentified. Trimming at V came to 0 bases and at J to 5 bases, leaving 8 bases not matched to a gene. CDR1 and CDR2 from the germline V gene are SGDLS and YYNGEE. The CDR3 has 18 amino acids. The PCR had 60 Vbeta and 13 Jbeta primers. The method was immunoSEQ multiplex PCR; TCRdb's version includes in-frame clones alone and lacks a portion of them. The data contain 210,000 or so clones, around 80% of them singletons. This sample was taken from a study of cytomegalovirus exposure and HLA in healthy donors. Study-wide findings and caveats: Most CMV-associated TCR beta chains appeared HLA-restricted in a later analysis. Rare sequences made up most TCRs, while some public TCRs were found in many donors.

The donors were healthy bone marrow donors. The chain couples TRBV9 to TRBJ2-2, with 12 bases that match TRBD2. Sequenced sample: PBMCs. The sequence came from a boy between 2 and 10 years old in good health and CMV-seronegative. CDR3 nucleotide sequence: TGTGCCAGCAGCGTAGGACTTAGTGGACTAGCGGGAACCGGGGAGCTGTTTTTT. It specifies CASSVGLSGLAGTGELFF.